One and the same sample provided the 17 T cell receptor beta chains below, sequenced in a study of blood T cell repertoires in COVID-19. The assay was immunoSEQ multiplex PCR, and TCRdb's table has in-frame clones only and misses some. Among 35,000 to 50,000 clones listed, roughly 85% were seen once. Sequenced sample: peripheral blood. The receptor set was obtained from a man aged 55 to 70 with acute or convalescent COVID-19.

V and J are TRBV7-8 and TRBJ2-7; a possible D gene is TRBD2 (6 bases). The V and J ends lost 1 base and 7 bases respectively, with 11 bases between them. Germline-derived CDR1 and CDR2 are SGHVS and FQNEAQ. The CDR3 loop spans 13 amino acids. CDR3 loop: CASSLGMGGEQYF. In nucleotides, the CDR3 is TGTGCCAGCAGCTTAGGTATGGGGGGAGAGCAGTACTTC. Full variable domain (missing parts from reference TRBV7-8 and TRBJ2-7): GAGVSQSPRYKVAKRGQDVALRCDPISGHVSLFWYQQALGQGPEFLTYFQNEAQLDKSGLPSDRFFAERPEGSVSTLKIQRTQQEDSAVYLCASSLGMGGEQYFGPGTRLTVT.

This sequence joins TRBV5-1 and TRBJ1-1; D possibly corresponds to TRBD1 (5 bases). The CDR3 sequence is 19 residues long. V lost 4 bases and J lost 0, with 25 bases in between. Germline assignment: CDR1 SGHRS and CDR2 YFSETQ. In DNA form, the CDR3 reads TGCGCCAGCAGCGAAAGAACCGGGACTGGCTTTTTGGTGAACACTGAAGCTTTCTTT. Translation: CASSERTGTGFLVNTEAFF.

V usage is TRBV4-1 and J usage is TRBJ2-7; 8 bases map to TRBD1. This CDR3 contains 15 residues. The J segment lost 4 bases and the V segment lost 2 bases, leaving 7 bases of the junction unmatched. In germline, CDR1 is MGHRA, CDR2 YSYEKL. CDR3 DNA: TGCGCCAGCAGCCAAAGGCAGGGGGCAGAATACGAGCAGTACTTC. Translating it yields CASSQRQGAEYEQYF.

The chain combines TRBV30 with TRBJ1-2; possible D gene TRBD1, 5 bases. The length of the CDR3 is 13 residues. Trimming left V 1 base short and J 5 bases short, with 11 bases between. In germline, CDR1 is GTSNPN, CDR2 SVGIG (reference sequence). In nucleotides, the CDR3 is TGTGCCTGGAGTGCCCCCCGGGGGTATGGCTACACCTTC. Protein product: CAWSAPRGYGYTF.

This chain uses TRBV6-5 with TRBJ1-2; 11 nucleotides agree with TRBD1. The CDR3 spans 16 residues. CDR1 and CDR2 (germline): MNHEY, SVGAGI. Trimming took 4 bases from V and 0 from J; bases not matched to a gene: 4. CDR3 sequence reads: CASSSPGQGANYGYTF. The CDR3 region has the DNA TGTGCCAGCAGTTCCCCGGGACAGGGGGCTAACTATGGCTACACCTTC.

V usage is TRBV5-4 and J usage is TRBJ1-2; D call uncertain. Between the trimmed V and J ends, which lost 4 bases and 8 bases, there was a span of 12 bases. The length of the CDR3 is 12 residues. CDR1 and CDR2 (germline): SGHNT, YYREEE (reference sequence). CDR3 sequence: CASSVPLTGYTF. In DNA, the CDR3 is TGTGCCAGCAGCGTCCCCCTTACAGGCTACACCTTC.

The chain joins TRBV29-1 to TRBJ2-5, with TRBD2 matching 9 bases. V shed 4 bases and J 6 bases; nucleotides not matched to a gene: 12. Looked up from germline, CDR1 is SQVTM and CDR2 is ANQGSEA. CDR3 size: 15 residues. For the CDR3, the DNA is TGCAGCGTTGGGCCCACGGCGGGGGGGGTAAAGACCCAGTACTTC. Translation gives CSVGPTAGGVKTQYF.

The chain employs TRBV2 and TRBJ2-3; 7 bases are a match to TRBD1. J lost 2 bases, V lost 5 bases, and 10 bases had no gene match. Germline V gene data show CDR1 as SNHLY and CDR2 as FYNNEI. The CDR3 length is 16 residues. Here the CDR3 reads CASSSYRGRLTDTQYF. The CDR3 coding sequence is TGTGCCAGCAGTTCGTACAGGGGCCGCCTCACAGATACGCAGTATTTT. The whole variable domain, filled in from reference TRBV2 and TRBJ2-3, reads EPEVTQTPSHQVTQMGQEVILRCVPISNHLYFYWYRQILGQKVEFLVSFYNNEISEKSEIFDDQFSVERPDGSNFTLKIRSTKLEDSAMYFCASSSYRGRLTDTQYFGPGTRLTVL.

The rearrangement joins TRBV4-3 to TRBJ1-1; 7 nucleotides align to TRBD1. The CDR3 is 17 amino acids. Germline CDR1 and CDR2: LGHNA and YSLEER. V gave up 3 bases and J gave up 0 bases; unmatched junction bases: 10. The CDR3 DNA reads TGCGCCAGCAGCCAGCTAGGGACAGCGAGAATGAACACTGAAGCTTTCTTT. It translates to CASSQLGTARMNTEAFF.

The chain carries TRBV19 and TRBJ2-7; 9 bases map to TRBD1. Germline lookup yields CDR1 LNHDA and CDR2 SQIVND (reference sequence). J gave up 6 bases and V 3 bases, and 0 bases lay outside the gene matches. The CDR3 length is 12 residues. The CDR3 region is CASSMGQGEQYF. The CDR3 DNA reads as TGTGCCAGTAGTATGGGACAGGGCGAGCAGTACTTC.

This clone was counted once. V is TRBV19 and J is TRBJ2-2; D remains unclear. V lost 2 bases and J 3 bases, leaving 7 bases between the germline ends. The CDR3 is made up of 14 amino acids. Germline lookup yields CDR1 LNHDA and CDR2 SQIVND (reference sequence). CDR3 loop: CASSIIRHTGELFF. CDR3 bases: TGTGCCAGTAGTATAATTCGTCACACCGGGGAGCTGTTTTTT.

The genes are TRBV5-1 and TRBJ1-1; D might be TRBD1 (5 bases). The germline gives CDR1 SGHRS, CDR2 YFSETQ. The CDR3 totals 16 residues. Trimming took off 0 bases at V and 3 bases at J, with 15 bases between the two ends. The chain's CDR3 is CASSLGAGMSYTEAFF. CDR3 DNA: TGCGCCAGCAGCTTGGGGGCAGGGATGTCGTACACTGAAGCTTTCTTT.

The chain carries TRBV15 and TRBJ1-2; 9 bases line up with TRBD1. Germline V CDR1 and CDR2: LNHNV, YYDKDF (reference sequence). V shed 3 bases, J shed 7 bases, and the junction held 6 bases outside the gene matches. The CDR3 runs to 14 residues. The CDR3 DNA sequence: TGTGCCACCAGCAGGGAGACAGGGGGGTTTGGCTACACCTTC. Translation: CATSRETGGFGYTF.

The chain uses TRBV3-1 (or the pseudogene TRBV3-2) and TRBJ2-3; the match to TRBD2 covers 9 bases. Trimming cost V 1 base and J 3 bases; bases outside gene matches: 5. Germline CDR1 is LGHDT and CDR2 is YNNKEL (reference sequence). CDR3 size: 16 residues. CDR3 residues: CASSQVGGGATDTQYF. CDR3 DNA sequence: TGTGCCAGCAGCCAAGTAGGCGGGGGGGCGACAGATACGCAGTATTTT.

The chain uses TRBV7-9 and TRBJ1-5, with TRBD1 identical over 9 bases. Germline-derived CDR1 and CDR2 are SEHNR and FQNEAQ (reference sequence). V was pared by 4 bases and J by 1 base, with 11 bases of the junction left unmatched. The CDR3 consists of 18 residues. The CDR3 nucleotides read TGTGCCAGCAGCTCGTCCCGGGACAGGGAAAGGAGCAATCAGCCCCAGCATTTT. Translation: CASSSSRDRERSNQPQHF.

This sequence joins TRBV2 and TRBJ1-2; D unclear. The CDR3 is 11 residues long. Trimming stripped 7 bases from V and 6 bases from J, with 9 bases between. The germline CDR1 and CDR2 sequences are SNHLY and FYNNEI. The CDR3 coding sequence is TGTGCCAGCAAGGAAGGAGATGGCTACACCTTC. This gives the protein CASKEGDGYTF.

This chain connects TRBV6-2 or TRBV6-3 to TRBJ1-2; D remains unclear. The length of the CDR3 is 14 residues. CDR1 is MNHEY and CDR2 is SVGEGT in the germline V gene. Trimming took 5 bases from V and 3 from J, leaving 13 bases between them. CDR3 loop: CASSRYDIYYGYTF. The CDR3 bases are TGTGCCAGCAGTCGCTATGACATTTACTATGGCTACACCTTC.